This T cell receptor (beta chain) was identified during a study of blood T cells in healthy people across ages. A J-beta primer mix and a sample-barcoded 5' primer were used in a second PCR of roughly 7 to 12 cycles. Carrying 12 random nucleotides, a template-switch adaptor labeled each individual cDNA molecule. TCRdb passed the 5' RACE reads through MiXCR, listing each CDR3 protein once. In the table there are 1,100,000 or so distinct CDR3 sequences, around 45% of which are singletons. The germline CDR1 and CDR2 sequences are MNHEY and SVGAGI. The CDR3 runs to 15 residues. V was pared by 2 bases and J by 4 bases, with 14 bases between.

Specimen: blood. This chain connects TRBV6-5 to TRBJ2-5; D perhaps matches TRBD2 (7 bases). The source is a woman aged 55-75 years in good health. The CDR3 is CASSYVQGGGETQYF. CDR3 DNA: TGTGCCAGCAGTTACGTACAGGGAGGGGGAGAGACCCAGTACTTC.